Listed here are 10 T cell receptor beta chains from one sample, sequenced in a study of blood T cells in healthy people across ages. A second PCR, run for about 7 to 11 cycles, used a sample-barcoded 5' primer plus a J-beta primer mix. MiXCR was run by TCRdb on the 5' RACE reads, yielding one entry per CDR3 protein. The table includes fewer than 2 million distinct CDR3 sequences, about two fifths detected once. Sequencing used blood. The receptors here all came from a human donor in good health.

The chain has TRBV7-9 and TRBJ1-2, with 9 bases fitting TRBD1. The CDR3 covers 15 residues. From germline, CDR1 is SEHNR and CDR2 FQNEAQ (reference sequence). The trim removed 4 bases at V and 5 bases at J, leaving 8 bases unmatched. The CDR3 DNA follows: TGTGCCAGCAGCTCGGGGACAGGGATTGTGTATGGCTACACCTTC. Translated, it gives CASSSGTGIVYGYTF.

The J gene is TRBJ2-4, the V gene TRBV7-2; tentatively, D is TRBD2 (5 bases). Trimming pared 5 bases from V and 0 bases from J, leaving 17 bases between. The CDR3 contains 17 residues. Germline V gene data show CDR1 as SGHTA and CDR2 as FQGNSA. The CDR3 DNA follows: TGTGCCAGCAGCCCCGTGAGGGAACTTCTAGCCAAAAACATTCAGTACTTC. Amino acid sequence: CASSPVRELLAKNIQYF.

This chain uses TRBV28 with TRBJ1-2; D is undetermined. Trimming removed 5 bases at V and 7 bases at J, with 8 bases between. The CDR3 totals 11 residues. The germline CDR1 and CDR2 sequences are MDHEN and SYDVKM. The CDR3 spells CASSPNGGYTF. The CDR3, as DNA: TGTGCCAGCAGTCCCAACGGTGGCTACACCTTC.

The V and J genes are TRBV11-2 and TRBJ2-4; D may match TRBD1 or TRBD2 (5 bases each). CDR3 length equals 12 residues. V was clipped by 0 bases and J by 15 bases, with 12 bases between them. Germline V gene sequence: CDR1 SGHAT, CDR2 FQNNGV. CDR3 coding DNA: TGTGCCAGCAGCTTAGAAAAGGGGAGACGGTACTTC. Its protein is CASSLEKGRRYF.

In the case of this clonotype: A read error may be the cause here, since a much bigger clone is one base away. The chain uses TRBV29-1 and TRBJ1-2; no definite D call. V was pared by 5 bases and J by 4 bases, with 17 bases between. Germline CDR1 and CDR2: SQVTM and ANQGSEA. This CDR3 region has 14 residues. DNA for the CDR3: TGCAGCGTTCCTGGCAACTCAGGATCCTATGGCTACACCTTC. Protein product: CSVPGNSGSYGYTF.

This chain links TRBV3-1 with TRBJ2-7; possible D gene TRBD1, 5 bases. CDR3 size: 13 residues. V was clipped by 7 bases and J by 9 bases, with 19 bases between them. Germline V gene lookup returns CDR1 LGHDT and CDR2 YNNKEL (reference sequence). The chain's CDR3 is CASNRPPWGRQYF. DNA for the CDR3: TGTGCCAGCAACAGGCCCCCCTGGGGAAGGCAGTACTTC.

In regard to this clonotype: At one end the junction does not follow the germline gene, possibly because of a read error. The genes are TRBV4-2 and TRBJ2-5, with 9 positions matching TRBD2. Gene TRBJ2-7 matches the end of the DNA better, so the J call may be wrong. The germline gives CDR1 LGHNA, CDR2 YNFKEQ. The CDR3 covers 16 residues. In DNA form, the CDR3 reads TGTGCAAGCAGCCATGATTCGAGCGGGGGGCCAAACGAGCAGTACTTC. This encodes CASSHDSSGGPNEQYF.

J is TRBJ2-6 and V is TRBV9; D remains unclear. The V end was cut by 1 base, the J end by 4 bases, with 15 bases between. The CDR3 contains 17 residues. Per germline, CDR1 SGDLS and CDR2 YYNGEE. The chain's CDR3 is CASSVNSLSVGANVLTF. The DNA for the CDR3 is TGTGCCAGCAGCGTAAATTCCCTCTCAGTAGGGGCCAACGTCCTGACTTTC.

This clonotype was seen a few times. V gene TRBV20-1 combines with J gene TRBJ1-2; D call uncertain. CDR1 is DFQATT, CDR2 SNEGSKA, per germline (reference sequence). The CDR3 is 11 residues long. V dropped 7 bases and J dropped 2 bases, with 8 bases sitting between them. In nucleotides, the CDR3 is TGCAGTGGGCGGGCCAACTATGGCTACACCTTC. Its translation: CSGRANYGYTF.

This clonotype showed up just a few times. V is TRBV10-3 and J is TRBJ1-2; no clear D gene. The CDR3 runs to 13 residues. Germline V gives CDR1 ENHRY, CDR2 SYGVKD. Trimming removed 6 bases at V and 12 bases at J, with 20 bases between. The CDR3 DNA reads TGTGCCATCAGCACTCGCGACGGGTTGATAGACACCTTC. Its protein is CAISTRDGLIDTF.